This is a list of T cell receptor beta chains from one sample in a study of Ad26.COV2.S vaccination and SARS-CoV-2 variants. The method was immunoSEQ multiplex PCR; TCRdb's version includes in-frame clones alone and lacks a portion of them. The table has over 85,000 clones, 60% to 85% seen once; the top ten hold roughly 17%. The sample in question was peripheral blood, obtained after recovery from COVID-19. The receptors here all came from a human donor who had recovered from COVID-19. Both conserved end residues are part of each CDR3. A D gene is named only where the DNA matches it firmly. A row's size may be missing; if present it is once, few, many or a size class.

TRBV4-1	NA	NA	TRBJ1-2	TGCGCCAGCAGCCAAGAGGGGGCGGTCTATGGCTACACCTTC	CASSQEGAVYGYTF
TRBV19	TRBD1	NA	TRBJ1-2	TGTGCCAGTAGTCACACCGGGACAGATCTTAACTATGGCTACACCTTC	CASSHTGTDLNYGYTF
TRBV5-1	NA	NA	TRBJ1-1	TGCGCCAGCAGCATAAGACAGGCGTACATGAACACTGAAGCTTTCTTT	CASSIRQAYMNTEAFF
TRBV18	NA	NA	TRBJ1-5	TGTGCCAGCTCCGACCAAGGCCTTTATAGCAATCAGCCCCAGCATTTT	CASSDQGLYSNQPQHF
TRBV30	NA	NA	TRBJ1-5	TGTGCCTGGAGTGTAGAGGCGGATCAGCCCCAGCATTTT	CAWSVEADQPQHF
TRBV2	NA	NA	TRBJ1-4	TGTGCCAGCAGTGGGCAGGGCCTGACTGAAAAACTGTTTTTT	CASSGQGLTEKLFF
TRBV30	TRBD2	NA	TRBJ2-1	TGTGCCTGGAGAAAACTAGCGGGGGGTTACAATGAGCAGTTCTTC	CAWRKLAGGYNEQFF
TRBV30	TRBD2	NA	TRBJ2-5	TGTGCCTGGAGTGCCCTCGGGGCTAGCGGGGGGGCCGATTCGGAGACCCAGTACTTC	CAWSALGASGGADSETQYF
TRBV6-6	TRBD1	NA	TRBJ2-5	TGTGCCAGCAGCCAGGGGGTTGTAGGAGAGACCCAGTACTTC	CASSQGVVGETQYF
TRBV7-2	TRBD2	few	TRBJ2-1	TGTGCCAGCAGCTTATGGGCTAGCGGGGATGACAATGAGCAGTTCTTC	CASSLWASGDDNEQFF
TRBV3-1/TRBV3-2	NA	NA	TRBJ2-3	TGTGCCAGCAGCCAAGACGGATTCTCACCTAATACGCAGTATTTT	CASSQDGFSPNTQYF
TRBV28	NA	NA	TRBJ2-6	TGTGCCAGCAGTTCTACAGGGCTCTCTGGGGCCAACGTCCTGACTTTC	CASSSTGLSGANVLTF
TRBV6-6	NA	NA	TRBJ1-2	TGTGCCAGCTATGGGCAGAACTATGGCTACACCTTC	CASYGQNYGYTF
TRBV29-1	NA	few	TRBJ2-5	TGCAGCGGTCGATTAGCAGGGTCGGAGACCCAGTACTTC	CSGRLAGSETQYF
TRBV2	NA	NA	TRBJ1-6	TGTGCCAGCAGTGAAGGGGCTGGTCAGGGTAATTCACCCCTCCACTTT	CASSEGAGQGNSPLHF
TRBV6-1	NA	NA	TRBJ1-6	TGTGCCAGCAGTGAGAGGGACGGTGACCCAAATTCACCCCTCCACTTT	CASSERDGDPNSPLHF